The rows below give T cell receptor beta chains drawn from one sample of a study of identical twins. Each CDR3 protein is one row after TCRdb ran MiXCR on the 5' RACE reads. The table shows 1.5 million to 2 million distinct CDR3 sequences, with more than 30% occurring only once. Sequencing was done on a sample of cord blood. Receptors were obtained from a newborn girl in good health. CDR3s include the opening cysteine and the closing phenylalanine or tryptophan. Each record gives: CDR3 protein, V gene, clone size, CDR3 length, J gene. Some rows have no size entry. The others give once, few or many, or a class for an expanded clone.

cdr3_aa: CASSSPTGRGISNRPQHF
v_call: TRBV6-5
clone_size: few
cdr3_length: 18
j_call: TRBJ1-5

cdr3_aa: CASSLIPPGGVTDTQYF
v_call: TRBV7-2
clone_size: NA
cdr3_length: 17
j_call: TRBJ2-3

cdr3_aa: CASSLGRSASGYNEQFF
v_call: TRBV7-2
clone_size: NA
cdr3_length: 17
j_call: TRBJ2-1

cdr3_aa: CSASQPGQGHYEQYF
v_call: TRBV20-1
clone_size: NA
cdr3_length: 15
j_call: TRBJ2-7

cdr3_aa: CAISALGGDTEAFF
v_call: TRBV6-1
clone_size: NA
cdr3_length: 14
j_call: TRBJ1-1

cdr3_aa: CASSQDSDRDYTDTQYF
v_call: TRBV4-2
clone_size: many
cdr3_length: 17
j_call: TRBJ2-3

cdr3_aa: CASSQRWGLAGNTDTQYF
v_call: TRBV3-1
clone_size: NA
cdr3_length: 18
j_call: TRBJ2-3

cdr3_aa: CASSYGDSEQYF
v_call: TRBV6-2/TRBV6-3
clone_size: NA
cdr3_length: 12
j_call: TRBJ2-7

cdr3_aa: CTSSDGPLGKTQYF
v_call: TRBV2
clone_size: once
cdr3_length: 14
j_call: TRBJ2-5

cdr3_aa: CAIKGQQETQYF
v_call: TRBV10-3
clone_size: NA
cdr3_length: 12
j_call: TRBJ2-5

cdr3_aa: CASSFPWQGLIEKLFF
v_call: TRBV12-3/TRBV12-4
clone_size: NA
cdr3_length: 16
j_call: TRBJ1-4

cdr3_aa: CASRWDLTYEQYF
v_call: TRBV6-6
clone_size: NA
cdr3_length: 13
j_call: TRBJ2-7

cdr3_aa: CASRSRTGLRSSYEQYF
v_call: TRBV6-1
clone_size: NA
cdr3_length: 17
j_call: TRBJ2-7

cdr3_aa: CASSLDPWAGEDEQFF
v_call: TRBV7-2
clone_size: few
cdr3_length: 16
j_call: TRBJ2-1

cdr3_aa: CAISDGGGGMDTEAFF
v_call: TRBV10-3
clone_size: NA
cdr3_length: 16
j_call: TRBJ1-1

cdr3_aa: CASSLGTGGTDTQYF
v_call: TRBV28
clone_size: many
cdr3_length: 15
j_call: TRBJ2-3

cdr3_aa: CASSQGLPSSYNEQFF
v_call: TRBV4-2
clone_size: few
cdr3_length: 16
j_call: TRBJ2-1

cdr3_aa: CASSEYTGDETDTQYF
v_call: TRBV25-1
clone_size: few
cdr3_length: 16
j_call: TRBJ2-3

cdr3_aa: CASTKRGEPTDTQYF
v_call: TRBV12-3/TRBV12-4
clone_size: NA
cdr3_length: 15
j_call: TRBJ2-3

cdr3_aa: CVSSLTRYQETQYF
v_call: TRBV7-9
clone_size: NA
cdr3_length: 14
j_call: TRBJ2-5

cdr3_aa: CASSFGGPDEQFF
v_call: TRBV12-3/TRBV12-4
clone_size: few
cdr3_length: 13
j_call: TRBJ2-1

cdr3_aa: CASSLDSHEQFF
v_call: TRBV5-1
clone_size: many
cdr3_length: 12
j_call: TRBJ2-1

cdr3_aa: CASSYDDSGYEQYF
v_call: TRBV6-5
clone_size: NA
cdr3_length: 14
j_call: TRBJ2-7

cdr3_aa: CASTGQQGQPQHF
v_call: TRBV6-1
clone_size: NA
cdr3_length: 13
j_call: TRBJ1-5

cdr3_aa: CASSQRTGGLSEQFF
v_call: TRBV28
clone_size: NA
cdr3_length: 15
j_call: TRBJ2-1

cdr3_aa: CASSQVGLAGGWSSYNEQFF
v_call: TRBV4-2
clone_size: NA
cdr3_length: 20
j_call: TRBJ2-1

cdr3_aa: CASSQEGETWGNEQFF
v_call: TRBV3-1
clone_size: few
cdr3_length: 16
j_call: TRBJ2-1

cdr3_aa: CASSIAAGGPNEQFF
v_call: TRBV19
clone_size: NA
cdr3_length: 15
j_call: TRBJ2-1

cdr3_aa: CASSSDMRYIQYF
v_call: TRBV28
clone_size: few
cdr3_length: 13
j_call: TRBJ2-4

cdr3_aa: CASSGQRDLYEQYF
v_call: TRBV2
clone_size: few
cdr3_length: 14
j_call: TRBJ2-7

cdr3_aa: CASSEVNFGPTNEKLFF
v_call: TRBV2
clone_size: NA
cdr3_length: 17
j_call: TRBJ1-4

cdr3_aa: CASSLGTSGTTDRYEQYF
v_call: TRBV5-1
clone_size: NA
cdr3_length: 18
j_call: TRBJ2-7

cdr3_aa: CASSRTLSDEQYF
v_call: TRBV3-1
clone_size: few
cdr3_length: 13
j_call: TRBJ2-7

cdr3_aa: CASLGLAALSYEQYF
v_call: TRBV5-1
clone_size: NA
cdr3_length: 15
j_call: TRBJ2-7

cdr3_aa: CATSDGQNYGYTF
v_call: TRBV24-1
clone_size: many
cdr3_length: 13
j_call: TRBJ1-2

cdr3_aa: CSARDRARGGAWNEQFF
v_call: TRBV20-1
clone_size: few
cdr3_length: 17
j_call: TRBJ2-1

cdr3_aa: CSARVSDEQYF
v_call: TRBV20-1
clone_size: once
cdr3_length: 11
j_call: NA

cdr3_aa: CASSQEGTRNEQYF
v_call: TRBV4-2
clone_size: NA
cdr3_length: 14
j_call: TRBJ2-5

cdr3_aa: CATSREGRASGNTIYF
v_call: TRBV15
clone_size: NA
cdr3_length: 16
j_call: TRBJ1-3

cdr3_aa: CSARRGLQRKLNTEAFF
v_call: TRBV20-1
clone_size: NA
cdr3_length: 17
j_call: TRBJ1-1

cdr3_aa: CAIKGYHLSYEQYF
v_call: TRBV10-3
clone_size: few
cdr3_length: 14
j_call: TRBJ2-7

cdr3_aa: CASRDHYTGELFF
v_call: TRBV2
clone_size: NA
cdr3_length: 13
j_call: TRBJ2-2

cdr3_aa: CASSLAETHNEKLFF
v_call: TRBV7-9
clone_size: few
cdr3_length: 15
j_call: TRBJ1-4

cdr3_aa: CASSPDGGSQETQYF
v_call: TRBV5-1
clone_size: NA
cdr3_length: 15
j_call: TRBJ2-5

cdr3_aa: CASSAGTGGENTEAFF
v_call: TRBV7-9
clone_size: NA
cdr3_length: 16
j_call: TRBJ1-1

cdr3_aa: CASSWKGQGNYGYTF
v_call: TRBV5-6
clone_size: few
cdr3_length: 15
j_call: TRBJ1-2

cdr3_aa: CASSSSGNSYNEQYF
v_call: TRBV2
clone_size: few
cdr3_length: 15
j_call: NA

cdr3_aa: CSVYRSSYNGQYF
v_call: TRBV29-1
clone_size: NA
cdr3_length: 13
j_call: NA

cdr3_aa: CASSLRQVGPQHF
v_call: TRBV12-3/TRBV12-4
clone_size: NA
cdr3_length: 13
j_call: TRBJ1-5

cdr3_aa: CSARDIREVHTDTQYF
v_call: TRBV20-1
clone_size: few
cdr3_length: 16
j_call: TRBJ2-3

cdr3_aa: CASTPPGARTDTQYF
v_call: TRBV12-3/TRBV12-4
clone_size: NA
cdr3_length: 15
j_call: TRBJ2-3

cdr3_aa: CASSRTLGEQYF
v_call: TRBV3-1
clone_size: few
cdr3_length: 12
j_call: TRBJ2-7

cdr3_aa: CATSDPDRSYGYTF
v_call: TRBV24-1
clone_size: NA
cdr3_length: 14
j_call: TRBJ1-2

cdr3_aa: CAIAARNYEQYF
v_call: TRBV10-3
clone_size: many
cdr3_length: 12
j_call: TRBJ2-7

cdr3_aa: CHKNEEGGGYGYTF
v_call: TRBV27
clone_size: NA
cdr3_length: 14
j_call: TRBJ1-2

cdr3_aa: CASSPPAGGSYNEQFF
v_call: TRBV13
clone_size: NA
cdr3_length: 16
j_call: TRBJ2-1

cdr3_aa: CASTRGDRAKNIQYF
v_call: TRBV2
clone_size: few
cdr3_length: 15
j_call: TRBJ2-4

cdr3_aa: CASSLLYRGENTEAFF
v_call: TRBV7-8
clone_size: NA
cdr3_length: 16
j_call: TRBJ1-1

cdr3_aa: CATSRGSSNQPQHF
v_call: TRBV15
clone_size: few
cdr3_length: 14
j_call: TRBJ1-5